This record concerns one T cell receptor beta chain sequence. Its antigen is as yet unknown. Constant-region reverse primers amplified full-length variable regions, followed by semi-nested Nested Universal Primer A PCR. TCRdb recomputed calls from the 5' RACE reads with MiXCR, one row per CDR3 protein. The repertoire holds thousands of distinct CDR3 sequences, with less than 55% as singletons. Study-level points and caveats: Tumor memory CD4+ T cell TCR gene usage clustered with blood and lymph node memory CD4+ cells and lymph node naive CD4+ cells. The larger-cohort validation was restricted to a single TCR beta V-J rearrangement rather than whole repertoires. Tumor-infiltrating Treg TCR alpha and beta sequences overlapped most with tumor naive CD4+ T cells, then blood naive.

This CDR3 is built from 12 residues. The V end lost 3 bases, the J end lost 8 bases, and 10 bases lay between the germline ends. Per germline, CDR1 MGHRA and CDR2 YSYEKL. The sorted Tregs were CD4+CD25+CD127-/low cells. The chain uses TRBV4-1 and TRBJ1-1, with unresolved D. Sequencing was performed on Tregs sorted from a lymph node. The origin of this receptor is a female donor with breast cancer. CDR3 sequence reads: CASSHMYGEAFF. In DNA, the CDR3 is TGCGCCAGCAGCCACATGTATGGGGAAGCTTTCTTT.